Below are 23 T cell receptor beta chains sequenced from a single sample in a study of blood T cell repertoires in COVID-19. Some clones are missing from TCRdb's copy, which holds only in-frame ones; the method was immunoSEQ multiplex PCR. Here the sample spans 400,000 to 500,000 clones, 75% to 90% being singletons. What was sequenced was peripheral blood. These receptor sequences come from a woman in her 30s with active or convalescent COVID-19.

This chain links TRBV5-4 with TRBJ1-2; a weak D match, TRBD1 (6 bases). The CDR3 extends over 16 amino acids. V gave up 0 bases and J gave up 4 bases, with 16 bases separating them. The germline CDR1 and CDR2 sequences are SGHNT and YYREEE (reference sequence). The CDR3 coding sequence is TGTGCCAGCAGCTTGGGGCGGGGGGCGCTTAGCTATGGCTACACCTTC. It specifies CASSLGRGALSYGYTF.

The chain's CDR3 is CASSSRDYLLPDTQYF. The CDR3 DNA reads TGTGCCAGCAGCTCCCGGGACTACTTACTACCAGATACGCAGTATTTT. The V call is TRBV7-2, the J call TRBJ2-3; 7 bases are a match to TRBD2. This CDR3 region has 16 residues. The V gene's germline CDR1 is SGHTA and CDR2 FQGNSA. V trimming: 4 bases; J trimming: 4 bases; junction bases outside the gene matches: 11.

The CDR3 protein is CAMSSSLANYGYTF. The CDR3 DNA reads TGTGCCATGTCGTCTTCGTTAGCTAACTATGGCTACACCTTC. The chain employs TRBV10-3 and TRBJ1-2; no clear D. The CDR3 consists of 14 residues. Trimming pared 9 bases from V and 0 bases from J, leaving 14 bases between. Germline V gene data show CDR1 as ENHRY and CDR2 as SYGVKD.

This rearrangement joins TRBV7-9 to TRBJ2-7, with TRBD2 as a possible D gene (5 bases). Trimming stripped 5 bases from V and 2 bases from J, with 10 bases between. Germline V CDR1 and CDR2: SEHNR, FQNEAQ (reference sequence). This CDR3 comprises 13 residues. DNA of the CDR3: TGTGCCAGCAGCCCGGCGGAGGCCTACGAGCAGTACTTC. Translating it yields CASSPAEAYEQYF.

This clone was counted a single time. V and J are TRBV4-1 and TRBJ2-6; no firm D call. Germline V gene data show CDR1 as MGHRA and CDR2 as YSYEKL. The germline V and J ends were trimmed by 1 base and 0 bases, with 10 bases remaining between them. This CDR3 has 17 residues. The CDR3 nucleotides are TGCGCCAGCAGCCAAGTTAACACCGCCTCTGGGGCCAACGTCCTGACTTTC. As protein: CASSQVNTASGANVLTF.

The CDR3 nucleotides read TGTGGTAGCGCAGGGGGTAACTATGGCTACACCTTC. Amino acid sequence: CGSAGGNYGYTF. The V gene is TRBV6-5, the J gene TRBJ1-2; TRBD1 matches at 7 bases. Germline V gives CDR1 MNHEY, CDR2 SVGAGI. CDR3 length equals 12 residues.

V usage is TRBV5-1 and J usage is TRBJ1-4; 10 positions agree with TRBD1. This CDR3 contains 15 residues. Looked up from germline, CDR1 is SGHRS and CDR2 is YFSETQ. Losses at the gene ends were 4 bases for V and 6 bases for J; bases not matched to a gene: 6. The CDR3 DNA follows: TGCGCCAGCAGCAGGGACAGGGGAGAGGATGAAAAACTGTTTTTT. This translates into CASSRDRGEDEKLFF.

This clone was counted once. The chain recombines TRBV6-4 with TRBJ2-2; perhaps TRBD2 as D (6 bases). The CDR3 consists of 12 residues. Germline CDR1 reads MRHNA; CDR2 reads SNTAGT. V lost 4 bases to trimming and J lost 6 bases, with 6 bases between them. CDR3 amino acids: CASSGLAGELFF. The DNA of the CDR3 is TGTGCCAGCAGTGGACTAGCCGGGGAGCTGTTTTTT.

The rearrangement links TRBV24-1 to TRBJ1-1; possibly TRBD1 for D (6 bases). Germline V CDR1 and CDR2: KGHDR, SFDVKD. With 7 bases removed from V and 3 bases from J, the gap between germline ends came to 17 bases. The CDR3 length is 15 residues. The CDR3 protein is CATRPGDIGDTEAFF. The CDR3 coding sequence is TGTGCCACCAGACCAGGGGACATTGGAGACACTGAAGCTTTCTTT.

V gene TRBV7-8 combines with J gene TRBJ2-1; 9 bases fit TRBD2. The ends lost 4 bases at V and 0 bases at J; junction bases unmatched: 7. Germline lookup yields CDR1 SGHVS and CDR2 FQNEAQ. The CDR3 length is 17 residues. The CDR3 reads CASSSQRGVHSYNEQFF. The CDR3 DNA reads TGTGCCAGCAGCTCGCAGCGGGGGGTACACTCCTACAATGAGCAGTTCTTC. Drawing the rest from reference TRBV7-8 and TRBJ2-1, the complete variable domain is GAGVSQSPRYKVAKRGQDVALRCDPISGHVSLFWYQQALGQGPEFLTYFQNEAQLDKSGLPSDRFFAERPEGSVSTLKIQRTQQEDSAVYLCASSSQRGVHSYNEQFFGPGTRLTVL.

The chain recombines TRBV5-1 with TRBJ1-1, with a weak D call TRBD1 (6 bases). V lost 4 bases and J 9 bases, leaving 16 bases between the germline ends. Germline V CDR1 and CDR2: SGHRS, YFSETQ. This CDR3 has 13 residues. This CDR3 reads CASSPGHSYQAFF. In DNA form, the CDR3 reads TGCGCCAGCAGCCCGGGACACTCCTACCAAGCTTTCTTT.

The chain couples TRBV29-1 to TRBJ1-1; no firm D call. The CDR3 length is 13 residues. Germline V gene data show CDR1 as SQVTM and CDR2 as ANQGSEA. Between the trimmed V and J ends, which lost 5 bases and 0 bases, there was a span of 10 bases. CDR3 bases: TGCAGCGTTCGTCAGGCCTTGAACACTGAAGCTTTCTTT. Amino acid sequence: CSVRQALNTEAFF.

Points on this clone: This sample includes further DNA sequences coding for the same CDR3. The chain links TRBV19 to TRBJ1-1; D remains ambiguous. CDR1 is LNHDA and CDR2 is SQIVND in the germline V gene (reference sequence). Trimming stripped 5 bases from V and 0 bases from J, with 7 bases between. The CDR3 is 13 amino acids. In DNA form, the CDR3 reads TGTGCCAGTAGTGTCACACTGAACACTGAAGCTTTCTTT. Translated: CASSVTLNTEAFF.

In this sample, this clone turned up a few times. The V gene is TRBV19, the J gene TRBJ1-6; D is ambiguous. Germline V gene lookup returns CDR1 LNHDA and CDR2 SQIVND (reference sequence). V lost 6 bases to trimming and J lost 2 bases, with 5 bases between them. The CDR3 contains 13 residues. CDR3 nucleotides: TGTGCCAGTAGCGAGGCCTATAATTCACCCCTCCACTTT. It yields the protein CASSEAYNSPLHF. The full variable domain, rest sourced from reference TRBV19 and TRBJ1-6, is DGGITQSPKYLFRKEGQNVTLSCEQNLNHDAMYWYRQDPGQGLRLIYYSQIVNDFQKGDIAEGYSVSREKKESFPLTVTSAQKNPTAFYLCASSEAYNSPLHFGNGTRLTVT.

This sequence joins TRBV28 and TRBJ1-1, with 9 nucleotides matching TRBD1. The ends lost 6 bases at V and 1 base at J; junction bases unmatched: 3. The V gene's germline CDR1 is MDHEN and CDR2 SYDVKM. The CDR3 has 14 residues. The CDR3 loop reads CASRRQGGNTEAFF. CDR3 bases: TGTGCCAGCAGGCGACAGGGGGGGAACACTGAAGCTTTCTTT.

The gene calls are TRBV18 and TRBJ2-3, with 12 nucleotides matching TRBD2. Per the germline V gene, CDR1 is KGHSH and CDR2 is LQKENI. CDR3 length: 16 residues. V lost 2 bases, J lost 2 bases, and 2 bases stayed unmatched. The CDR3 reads CASSPGLAGNTDTQYF. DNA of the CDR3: TGTGCCAGCTCACCAGGACTAGCGGGAAACACAGATACGCAGTATTTT. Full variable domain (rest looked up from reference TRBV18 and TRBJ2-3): NAGVMQNPRHLVRRRGQEARLRCSPMKGHSHVYWYRQLPEEGLKFMVYLQKENIIDESGMPKERFSAEFPKEGPSILRIQQVVRGDSAAYFCASSPGLAGNTDTQYFGPGTRLTVL.

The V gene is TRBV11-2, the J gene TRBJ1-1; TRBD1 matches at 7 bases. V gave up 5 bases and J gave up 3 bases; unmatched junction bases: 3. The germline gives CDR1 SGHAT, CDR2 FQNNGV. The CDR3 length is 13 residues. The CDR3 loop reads CASSRGTDTEAFF. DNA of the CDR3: TGTGCCAGCAGCCGAGGGACAGACACTGAAGCTTTCTTT. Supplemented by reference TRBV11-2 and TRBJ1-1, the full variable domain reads EAGVAQSPRYKIIEKRQSVAFWCNPISGHATLYWYQQILGQGPKLLIQFQNNGVVDDSQLPKDRFSAERLKGVDSTLKIQPAKLEDSAVYLCASSRGTDTEAFFGQGTRLTVV.

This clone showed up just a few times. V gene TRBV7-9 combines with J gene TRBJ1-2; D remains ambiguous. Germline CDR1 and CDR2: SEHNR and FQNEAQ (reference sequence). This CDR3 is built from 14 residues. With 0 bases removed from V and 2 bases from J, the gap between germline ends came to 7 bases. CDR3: CASSLATVNYGYTF. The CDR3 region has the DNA TGTGCCAGCAGCTTAGCTACGGTGAACTATGGCTACACCTTC.

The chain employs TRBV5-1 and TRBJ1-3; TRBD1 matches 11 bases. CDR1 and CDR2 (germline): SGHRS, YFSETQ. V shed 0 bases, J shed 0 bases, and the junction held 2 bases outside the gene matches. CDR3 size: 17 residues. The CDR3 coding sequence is TGCGCCAGCAGCTTGGATGGGACAGGGGGCTCTGGAAACACCATATATTTT. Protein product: CASSLDGTGGSGNTIYF.

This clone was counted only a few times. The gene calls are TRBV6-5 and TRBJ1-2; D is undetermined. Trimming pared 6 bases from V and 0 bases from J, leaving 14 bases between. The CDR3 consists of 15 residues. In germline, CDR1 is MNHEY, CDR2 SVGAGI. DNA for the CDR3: TGTGCCAGCAGCAAAGAGACAAGAGCTAACTATGGCTACACCTTC. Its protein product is CASSKETRANYGYTF.

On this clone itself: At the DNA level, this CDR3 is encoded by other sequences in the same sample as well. DNA of the CDR3: TGCGCCAGCTCACTAGCGGGGGACAATGAGCAGTTCTTC. Translated: CASSLAGDNEQFF. The V call is TRBV5-1, the J call TRBJ2-1; 11 bases map to TRBD2. CDR3 length: 13 residues. Germline V gene lookup returns CDR1 SGHRS and CDR2 YFSETQ. After removal of 7 bases from V and 5 bases from J, the junction contained 2 bases not matched to a gene.

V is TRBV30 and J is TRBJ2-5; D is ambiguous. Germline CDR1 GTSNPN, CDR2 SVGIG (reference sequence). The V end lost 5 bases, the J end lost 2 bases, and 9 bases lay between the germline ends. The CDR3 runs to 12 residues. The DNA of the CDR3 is TGTGCCTGGGGACGGTCACAAGAGACCCAGTACTTC. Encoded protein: CAWGRSQETQYF. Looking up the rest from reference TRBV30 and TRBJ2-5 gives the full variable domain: SQTIHQWPATLVQPVGSPLSLECTVEGTSNPNLYWYRQAAGRGLQLLFYSVGIGQISSEVPQNLSASRPQDRQFILSSKKLLLSDSGFYLCAWGRSQETQYFGPGTRLLVL.

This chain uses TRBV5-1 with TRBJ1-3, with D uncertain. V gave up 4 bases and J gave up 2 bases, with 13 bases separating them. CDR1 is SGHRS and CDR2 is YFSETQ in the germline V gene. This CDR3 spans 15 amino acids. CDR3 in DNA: TGCGCCAGCAGCGTGGACGGGAACACTGGAAACACCATATATTTT. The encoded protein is CASSVDGNTGNTIYF.